The 16 T cell receptor beta chains below come from one sample, sequenced in a study of blood T cell repertoires in COVID-19. The table came from immunoSEQ multiplex PCR; TCRdb's copy has only in-frame clones and leaves some out. The table records over 70,000 clones, 77% of them present only once. Sequenced sample: peripheral blood. Receptors originate from a woman of 80 years or more with acute or convalescent COVID-19.

This chain uses TRBV7-9 with TRBJ1-3; 8 bases are a match to TRBD1. This CDR3 is built from 14 residues. Germline trimming cut 5 bases from V and 4 bases from J; bases unmatched to any gene: 4. Germline V gives CDR1 SEHNR, CDR2 FQNEAQ (reference sequence). The CDR3 DNA reads TGTGCCAGCAGCAACCGGGACAGGGGAAACACCATATATTTT. Its translation: CASSNRDRGNTIYF.

The rearrangement joins TRBV19 to TRBJ2-1; TRBD2 agrees at 12 bases. V shed 4 bases and J 7 bases; nucleotides not matched to a gene: 8. The germline gives CDR1 LNHDA, CDR2 SQIVND (reference sequence). The CDR3 runs to 16 residues. The CDR3 sequence is CASSTLAGGGRNEQFF. The CDR3 DNA sequence: TGTGCCAGTAGTACCCTAGCGGGAGGGGGTCGGAATGAGCAGTTCTTC.

This clone has at least ten counts. V is TRBV30 and J is TRBJ2-7; TRBD2 agrees at 7 bases. Germline lookup yields CDR1 GTSNPN and CDR2 SVGIG (reference sequence). After removal of 2 bases from V and 1 base from J, the junction contained 5 bases not matched to a gene. CDR3 length equals 14 residues. In DNA, the CDR3 is TGTGCCTGGAGTTTCGGGGAGGGATCCTACGAGCAGTACTTC. Its translation is CAWSFGEGSYEQYF.

Here the CDR3 reads CASSRGTSAAQETQYF. The CDR3 nucleotides read TGTGCCAGCAGCCGTGGGACTAGCGCCGCCCAAGAGACCCAGTACTTC. V usage is TRBV11-2 and J usage is TRBJ2-5; 10 bases line up with TRBD2. Germline V CDR1 and CDR2: SGHAT, FQNNGV. The CDR3 length is 16 residues. Trimming cost V 5 bases and J 1 base; bases outside gene matches: 7.

This rearrangement joins TRBV15 to TRBJ2-5, with TRBD1 matching 7 bases. V was clipped by 1 base and J by 1 base; unmatched bases: 3. The CDR3 length is 15 residues. Germline V gene sequence: CDR1 LNHNV, CDR2 YYDKDF (reference sequence). CDR3 loop: CATSRGRQGQETQYF. The DNA of the CDR3 is TGTGCCACCAGCAGAGGCAGACAGGGCCAAGAGACCCAGTACTTC.

V and J are TRBV7-9 and TRBJ2-1; 8 nucleotides align to TRBD2. CDR1 and CDR2 from the germline V gene are SEHNR and FQNEAQ (reference sequence). The CDR3 is 16 residues long. After removal of 3 bases from V and 7 bases from J, the junction contained 11 bases not matched to a gene. DNA for the CDR3: TGTGCCAGCAGCTTTAGCGGGGCTCGCCGGGCTAATGAGCAGTTCTTC. Its protein product is CASSFSGARRANEQFF.

V is TRBV3-1 (or the pseudogene TRBV3-2) and J is TRBJ1-4; a possible D gene is TRBD1 (6 bases). Germline V CDR1 and CDR2: LGHDT, YNNKEL (reference sequence). Trimming left V 5 bases short and J 8 bases short, with 21 bases between. The CDR3 loop spans 16 amino acids. CDR3 amino acids: CASSARAPTGTEKLFF. CDR3 DNA: TGTGCCAGCAGCGCAAGGGCCCCCACAGGGACCGAAAAACTGTTTTTT.

This clone was recorded at least ten times. The chain employs TRBV19 and TRBJ2-1; TRBD2 matches at 10 bases. V lost 4 bases to trimming and J lost 9 bases; unmatched junction nucleotides: 9. Per the germline V gene, CDR1 is LNHDA and CDR2 is SQIVND (reference sequence). CDR3 size: 15 residues. Here the CDR3 reads CASSSLAGAAVEQFF. DNA of the CDR3: TGTGCCAGTAGTAGTCTAGCGGGGGCTGCGGTTGAGCAGTTCTTC.

In its sample, this clone was seen once. This sequence joins TRBV12-2 and TRBJ2-7; the table calls TRBD1, which could not be checked here. TRBV12-2 constitutes a pseudogene. The CDR3 runs to 16 residues. CDR3: CASRLARQDENHEQYF. In DNA, the CDR3 is TGTGCAAGTCGCTTAGCGAGACAGGATGAAAACCACGAGCAGTACTTC.

V is TRBV5-1 and J is TRBJ2-1; no firm D call. There are 16 residues in the CDR3. V gave up 2 bases and J gave up 0 bases, with 12 bases separating them. Germline assignment: CDR1 SGHRS and CDR2 YFSETQ. The CDR3 is CASSFGSLSSYNEQFF. CDR3 in DNA: TGCGCCAGCAGCTTTGGTTCCCTGAGCTCCTACAATGAGCAGTTCTTC.

The sample holds a few counts of this clone. The J gene is TRBJ2-7, the V gene TRBV6-5; 7 bases are shared with TRBD1. J lost 0 bases, V lost 1 base, and 3 bases had no gene match. Germline CDR1 and CDR2: MNHEY and SVGAGI. This CDR3 comprises 15 residues. CDR3 nucleotide sequence: TGTGCCAGCAGTTACTGGGACAGCAGCTCCTACGAGCAGTACTTC. Protein: CASSYWDSSSYEQYF.

The V and J genes are TRBV11-2 and TRBJ1-3; 8 positions match TRBD1. Germline CDR1 is SGHAT and CDR2 is FQNNGV. V lost 5 bases and J lost 3; bases outside the gene matches: 3. CDR3 size: 14 residues. In DNA form, the CDR3 reads TGTGCCAGCAGCCTCGACAGGGGTGGAAACACCATATATTTT. Translation gives CASSLDRGGNTIYF.

The chain uses TRBV24-1 and TRBJ2-3; weak D call: TRBD2 (6 bases). This CDR3 is 17 amino acids long. Germline CDR1 reads KGHDR; CDR2 reads SFDVKD. Between the trimmed V and J ends, which lost 4 bases and 3 bases, there was a span of 19 bases. In DNA, the CDR3 is TGTGCCACCAGTGAGTACTCAGACCGGGCGGGAACAGATACGCAGTATTTT. It translates to CATSEYSDRAGTDTQYF.

The chain uses TRBV4-3 and TRBJ1-2; D perhaps matches TRBD1 (5 bases). Looked up from germline, CDR1 is LGHNA and CDR2 is YSLEER. V lost 0 bases and J 3 bases, leaving 8 bases between the germline ends. The CDR3 length is 14 residues. CDR3 in amino acids: CASSQERGDYGYTF. CDR3 nucleotides: TGCGCCAGCAGCCAAGAAAGGGGTGACTATGGCTACACCTTC.

This clone was seen a handful of times. V is TRBV7-2 and J is TRBJ2-7, with D perhaps matching TRBD2 (5 bases). Deletions cut 5 bases from V and 0 bases from J, with 17 bases between. CDR3 length equals 16 residues. The germline V gene encodes CDR1 SGHTA and CDR2 FQGNSA. CDR3 in amino acids: CASSQFQPRDSYEQYF. The DNA of the CDR3 is TGTGCCAGCAGCCAATTTCAGCCCCGGGACTCCTACGAGCAGTACTTC.

The count of this clone is one. The V call is TRBV5-6, the J call TRBJ1-2, with 8 positions matching TRBD1. V lost 4 bases, J lost 5 bases, and 10 bases stayed unmatched. Germline CDR1 and CDR2: SGHDT and YYEEEE. This CDR3 region has 15 residues. The CDR3 DNA sequence: TGTGCCAGCAGCACCGGGACAGGCTTCTTATATGGCTACACCTTC. Its translation is CASSTGTGFLYGYTF.